The rows below give T cell receptor beta chains drawn from one sample of a study of cytomegalovirus exposure and HLA in healthy donors. The repertoire was sequenced with immunoSEQ multiplex PCR; TCRdb's copy has only in-frame clones and lacks some. This sample has 150,000 to 200,000 clones, with roughly nine tenths found just once. Sequencing input: PBMCs. The receptors originated from a woman aged 18-29 years in good health and CMV-seropositive. Both conserved end residues are part of each CDR3. D genes are given only for firm matches. Clone size, where shown, is once, few, many, or a class for clones that have expanded.

NA,TRBJ1-2,NA,12,TRBV6-6,TGTGCCAGCTCCCCCGTCGCCCGGGGCTACACCTTC,CASSPVARGYTF
NA,TRBJ2-2,TRBD2,17,TRBV18,TGTGCCAGCTCACCGGTAATCAGCGGGACCCCGAGCGGGGAGCTGTTTTTT,CASSPVISGTPSGELFF
NA,TRBJ1-6,TRBD1,15,TRBV4-1,TGCGCCAGCAGCCACGTGGACAGGTCTAATTCACCCCTCCACTTT,CASSHVDRSNSPLHF
once,TRBJ1-5,TRBD1,15,TRBV18,TGTGCCAGCTCACCTGGGACAGGGTTCTCTCAGCCCCAGCATTTT,CASSPGTGFSQPQHF
NA,TRBJ2-7,TRBD2,16,TRBV18,TGTGCCAGCTCCCCCATAGGGACTAGCGGGCCCTACGAGCAGTACTTC,CASSPIGTSGPYEQYF
NA,TRBJ2-5,TRBD2,14,TRBV11-2,TGTGCCAGCAGCTTCCTAGCGGGAATGGAGACCCAGTACTTC,CASSFLAGMETQYF
NA,TRBJ1-1,NA,16,TRBV27,TGTGCCAGCATTTCCAATGTGGGGGGGCGCAGGACTGAAGCTTTCTTT,CASISNVGGRRTEAFF
NA,TRBJ2-1,TRBD2,15,TRBV6-6,TGTGCCAGCAGGGGACAAGGACTAGCGCCTAGCGAGCAGTTCTTC,CASRGQGLAPSEQFF
NA,TRBJ2-7,NA,14,TRBV7-2,TGTGCCAGCAGCTTAGTGACAGTCTCCTACGAGCAGTACTTC,CASSLVTVSYEQYF
once,TRBJ1-2,TRBD1,15,TRBV27,TGTGCCAGCAGTTCACCACAGGGGGGGAACTATGGCTACACCTTC,CASSSPQGGNYGYTF
once,TRBJ2-7,NA,17,TRBV5-1,TGCGCCAGCAGCGCACGGCCCCCGGGATCTCTTCGGGGCGAGCAGTACTTC,CASSARPPGSLRGEQYF
once,TRBJ2-5,NA,12,TRBV7-9,TGTGCCAGCAGACGGGGGACGGAGACCCAGTACTTC,CASRRGTETQYF
NA,TRBJ1-3,NA,13,TRBV27,TGTGCCAGCAGTTCCCGGGCGGGGAGGTCCATATATTTT,CASSSRAGRSIYF
NA,TRBJ2-5,TRBD2,16,TRBV5-6,TGTGCCAGCAGCTTGAGAGTAGCGGGATGGGAAGAGACCCAGTACTTC,CASSLRVAGWEETQYF
NA,TRBJ2-1,TRBD2,16,TRBV5-1,TGCGCCAGCAGCTTGAGGATGGCGGGAGTACCCAATGAGCAGTTCTTC,CASSLRMAGVPNEQFF
NA,TRBJ1-1,NA,15,TRBV19,TGTGCCAGTAGTATAGATCCAGGGGCGAAAACTGAAGCTTTCTTT,CASSIDPGAKTEAFF
NA,TRBJ2-2,TRBD1,14,TRBV5-6,TGTGCCAGCAGCTCAGGGGGCGCGACCGGGGAGCTGTTTTTT,CASSSGGATGELFF
NA,TRBJ2-7,TRBD1,15,TRBV5-1,TGCGCCAGCAGCTTGGAGGGACAGGGGGCGGGCGAGCAGTACTTC,CASSLEGQGAGEQYF
NA,TRBJ2-7,TRBD2,17,TRBV29-1,TGCAGCGTTGGGGGACTAGCGGGAGGGTCGAGGTCCTACGAGCAGTACTTC,CSVGGLAGGSRSYEQYF
NA,TRBJ2-7,NA,12,TRBV2,TGTGCCAGCAGTGAGTCCAGCTACGAGCAGTACTTC,CASSESSYEQYF
NA,TRBJ2-5,TRBD2,15,TRBV7-8,TGTGCCAGCAGCAAGGGACTAGCGGTACAAGAGACCCAGTACTTC,CASSKGLAVQETQYF
NA,TRBJ2-3,TRBD2,15,TRBV6-1,TGTGCCAGCAGTGGAGCGGGAGGACCCACAGATACGCAGTATTTT,CASSGAGGPTDTQYF
NA,TRBJ1-1,NA,14,TRBV2,TGTGCCAGCAGTATCACAGGGCTGAACACTGAAGCTTTCTTT,CASSITGLNTEAFF
few,TRBJ2-2,NA,19,TRBV10-2,TGCGCCAGCAGCGCCCTTCTGGGCCTATTGGTAGAGTTCACCGGGGAGCTGTTTTTT,CASSALLGLLVEFTGELFF
NA,TRBJ2-7,NA,16,TRBV5-1,TGCGCCAGCAGCTTGGCGGTTGCAGGGGCGTCGGGTGAGCAGTACTTC,CASSLAVAGASGEQYF
NA,TRBJ2-2,TRBD1,15,TRBV15,TGTGCCACCAGAGGCAGGGGGCATATCGGCGGGGAGCTGTTTTTT,CATRGRGHIGGELFF
NA,TRBJ1-2,TRBD1,13,TRBV19,TGTGCCAGTAGTAGGGACAGAAACTATGGCTACACCTTC,CASSRDRNYGYTF
NA,TRBJ1-2,NA,15,TRBV27,TGTGCCAGCTACGATTTCGGGGGGCGTAGGCGCGGCTACACCTTC,CASYDFGGRRRGYTF
NA,TRBJ2-2,NA,14,TRBV6-5,TGTGCCAGCAGTTCCTCCGCGAACACCGGGGAGCTGTTTTTT,CASSSSANTGELFF
NA,TRBJ1-2,TRBD1,13,TRBV5-4,TGTGCCAGCAGCTACAGGACAGGGTTCGGCTACACCTTC,CASSYRTGFGYTF
NA,TRBJ2-1,TRBD1,15,TRBV9,TGTGCCAGCAGCGTAGAGACAGGGTTTTACAATGAGCAGTTCTTC,CASSVETGFYNEQFF
once,TRBJ1-2,NA,16,TRBV18,TGTGCCAGCTCACAACTTGTCGACCAGGTGGTTAGGGGCTACACCTTC,CASSQLVDQVVRGYTF
few,TRBJ2-3,TRBD2,14,TRBV6-1,TGTGCCAGCTCTAACGGGGGGGCTGCAGATACGCAGTATTTT,CASSNGGAADTQYF
NA,TRBJ2-7,TRBD1,16,TRBV28,TGTGCCAGCAGTTCCCCCCGGGACAGGGGACTCTACGAGCAGTACTTC,CASSSPRDRGLYEQYF
NA,TRBJ2-7,TRBD1,15,TRBV18,TGTGCCAGCTCAAGCCGGACAGGGGGTTTGGACGAGCAGTACTTC,CASSSRTGGLDEQYF
NA,TRBJ2-1,NA,15,TRBV9,TGTGCCAGCAGTCCATATTTGGCCGCCAGTAATGAGCAGTTCTTC,CASSPYLAASNEQFF
NA,TRBJ1-2,NA,12,TRBV27,TGTGCCAGCAGTTTTGGAGGGGATGGCTACACCTTC,CASSFGGDGYTF
few,TRBJ1-6,TRBD1,17,TRBV5-1,TGCGCCAGCAGCTTGGGGCCCGACAGGGTAAATAATTCACCCCTCCACTTT,CASSLGPDRVNNSPLHF
NA,TRBJ2-1,TRBD2,15,TRBV2,TGTGCCAGCCGAGGGACTAGCGGAGGGGGGCATGAGCAGTTCTTC,CASRGTSGGGHEQFF
NA,TRBJ1-6,TRBD1,17,TRBV15,TGTGCCACCAGCAGGGGAACAGGGGGCGGGATGGGCTCACCCCTCCACTTT,CATSRGTGGGMGSPLHF
NA,TRBJ2-7,NA,13,TRBV4-1,TGCGCCAGCAGCCAAGAGGCCACCTACGAGCAGTACTTC,CASSQEATYEQYF
once,TRBJ2-5,NA,13,TRBV7-9,TGTGCCAGCAGCTTAATGGCGGAAGAGACCCAGTACTTC,CASSLMAEETQYF
NA,TRBJ2-2,TRBD2,14,TRBV5-8,TGTGCCAGCAGACTCCCGGGACTATTCGGGGAGCTGTTTTTT,CASRLPGLFGELFF
NA,TRBJ2-1,NA,14,TRBV5-3,TGTGCCAGAAGCTTCGCGAGCTCCTACAATGAGCAGTTCTTC,CARSFASSYNEQFF
NA,TRBJ2-4,TRBD1,16,TRBV5-1,TGCGCCAGCAGCTTGGAAGGCGCGGCAGGGGGAAACATTCAGTACTTC,CASSLEGAAGGNIQYF